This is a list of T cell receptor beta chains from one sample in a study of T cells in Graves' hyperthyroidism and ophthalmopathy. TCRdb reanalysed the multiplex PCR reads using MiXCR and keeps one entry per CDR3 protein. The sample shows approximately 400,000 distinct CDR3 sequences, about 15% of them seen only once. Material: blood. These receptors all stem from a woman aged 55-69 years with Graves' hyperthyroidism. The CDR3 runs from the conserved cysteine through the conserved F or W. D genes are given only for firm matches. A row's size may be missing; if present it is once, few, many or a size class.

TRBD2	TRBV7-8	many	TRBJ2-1	CASSFLLAGVVNEQFF	TGTGCCAGCAGCTTCTTACTAGCGGGAGTAGTAAATGAGCAGTTCTTC
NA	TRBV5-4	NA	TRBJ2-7	CASSLGGASSYEQYF	TGTGCCAGCAGCTTGGGCGGGGCTAGCTCCTACGAGCAGTACTTC
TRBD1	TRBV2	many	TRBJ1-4	CASRDRGSGKLFF	TGTGCCAGCAGAGACAGGGGAAGCGGAAAACTGTTTTTT
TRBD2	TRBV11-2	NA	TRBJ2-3	CASSALAGGPGGDTQYF	TGTGCCAGCAGCGCCCTAGCGGGAGGGCCCGGTGGAGATACGCAGTATTTT
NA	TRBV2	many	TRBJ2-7	CASSEVQVKVHEQYF	TGTGCCAGCAGTGAAGTACAGGTTAAGGTCCACGAGCAGTACTTC
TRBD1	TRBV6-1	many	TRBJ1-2	CASSEGQGSGYGYTF	TGTGCCAGCAGTGAAGGACAGGGCAGTGGGTATGGCTACACCTTC
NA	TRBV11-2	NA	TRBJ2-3	CASSSLEDTQYF	TGTGCCAGCAGCTCCCTAGAAGATACGCAGTATTTT
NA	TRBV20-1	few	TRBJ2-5	CSASGNRQIQETQYF	TGCAGTGCTAGCGGGAACCGACAGATCCAAGAGACCCAGTACTTC
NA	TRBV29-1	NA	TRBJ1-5	CSVGGAGKDQPQHF	TGCAGCGTTGGTGGGGCAGGGAAGGATCAGCCCCAGCATTTT
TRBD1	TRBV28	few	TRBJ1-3	CASSSNRGAGNTIYF	TGTGCCAGCAGTTCCAACAGGGGAGCTGGAAACACCATATATTTT
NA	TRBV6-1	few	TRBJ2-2	CATRAKLTGELFF	TGTGCCACCCGGGCCAAGTTGACCGGGGAGCTGTTTTTT
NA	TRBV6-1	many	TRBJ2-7	CASRNQAGVYEQYF	TGTGCCAGCAGGAACCAAGCGGGCGTATACGAGCAGTACTTC
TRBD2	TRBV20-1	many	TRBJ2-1	CSAQVTSGPRSSYNEQFF	TGCAGTGCTCAGGTCACTAGCGGGCCCCGAAGCTCCTACAATGAGCAGTTCTTC
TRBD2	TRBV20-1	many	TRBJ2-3	CSARDTSGRSDTQYF	TGCAGTGCTAGAGATACTAGCGGGAGATCAGATACGCAGTATTTT
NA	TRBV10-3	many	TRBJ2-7	CAISESSRTEQYF	TGTGCCATCAGTGAGTCATCGAGGACCGAGCAGTACTTC
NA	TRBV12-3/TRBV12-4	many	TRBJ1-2	CASSLRAGIGYTF	TGTGCCAGCAGTTTACGGGCAGGCATCGGCTACACCTTC
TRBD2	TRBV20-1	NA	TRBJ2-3	CSAVASGKGSDTQYF	TGCAGTGCGGTGGCTAGCGGGAAAGGGTCGGATACGCAGTATTTT